The 16 T cell receptor beta chains below all came from one sample that was sequenced in a study of OX40 agonist ivuxolimab in advanced cancers. Data came from immunoSEQ multiplex PCR; TCRdb stores just in-frame clones and leaves some out. The sample has some 76,000 clones; nearly 85% are singletons. Sequences were derived from CD4+ or CD8+ T cells sorted from blood, sampled in a trial of the OX40 agonist ivuxolimab. The receptors were sampled from an adult with an advanced solid tumor such as melanoma, head and neck, liver or kidney cancer.

This chain joins TRBV7-9 and TRBJ2-4; D gene ambiguous. Germline lookup yields CDR1 SEHNR and CDR2 FQNEAQ (reference sequence). The V gene lost 5 bases and the J gene lost 0 bases, with 11 bases spanning the gap. The CDR3 has 15 amino acids. Written as DNA, the CDR3 is TGTGCCAGCAGCGGCACAGAGCTAGCCAAAAACATTCAGTACTTC. Protein sequence: CASSGTELAKNIQYF.

V gene TRBV29-1 combines with J gene TRBJ2-1; 9 bases fit TRBD2. Germline values: CDR1 SQVTM, CDR2 ANQGSEA. Unmatched junction bases numbered 13, after V lost 7 bases and J lost 9 bases. The CDR3 consists of 14 residues. The CDR3 is CSGKRGASALEQFF. The CDR3 DNA reads TGCAGCGGTAAGCGGGGGGCCTCTGCGCTTGAGCAGTTCTTC.

The chain uses TRBV5-4 and TRBJ2-3; D is undetermined. This CDR3 has 13 residues. Germline lookup yields CDR1 SGHNT and CDR2 YYREEE (reference sequence). Trimming removed 1 base at V and 4 bases at J, with 7 bases between. The CDR3 nucleotides are TGTGCCAGCAGCTTGTGGGAATCAGATACGCAGTATTTT. Its translation: CASSLWESDTQYF. Drawing the rest from reference TRBV5-4 and TRBJ2-3, the complete variable domain is ETGVTQSPTHLIKTRGQQVTLRCSSQSGHNTVSWYQQALGQGPQFIFQYYREEENGRGNFPPRFSGLQFPNYSSELNVNALELDDSALYLCASSLWESDTQYFGPGTRLTVL.

The chain links TRBV11-3 to TRBJ1-2; D is unclear. The CDR3 covers 13 residues. Trimming took off 5 bases at V and 2 bases at J, with 9 bases between the two ends. Germline-derived CDR1 and CDR2 are SGHNT and YENEEA. The CDR3 region has the DNA TGTGCCAGCAGCCCAGGACGGAACTATGGCTACACCTTC. The encoded protein is CASSPGRNYGYTF.

This chain links TRBV27 with TRBJ2-7; TRBD1 is a possible D gene (6 bases). Trimming stripped 5 bases from V and 5 bases from J, with 19 bases between. Germline V gene data show CDR1 as MNHEY and CDR2 as SMNVEV (reference sequence). The CDR3 is 15 residues long. For the CDR3, the DNA is TGTGCCAGCAGTCAGCGAAGGGGGAGTGCCCACGAGCAGTACTTC. Protein product: CASSQRRGSAHEQYF.

The J gene is TRBJ2-7, the V gene TRBV28; D remains unclear. Germline lookup yields CDR1 MDHEN and CDR2 SYDVKM. This CDR3 comprises 14 residues. The V and J ends lost 5 bases and 0 bases respectively, with 11 bases between them. As DNA, the CDR3 is TGTGCCAGCAGTACCTTACCATCCTCCTACGAGCAGTACTTC. Translated, it gives CASSTLPSSYEQYF.

Worth noting for this clone: One end of the junction varies from germline; a read error may be responsible. The chain uses TRBV6-5 and TRBJ2-5, with D perhaps TRBD1 (5 bases). Germline-derived CDR1 and CDR2 are MNHEY and SVGAGI. The CDR3 contains 16 residues. CDR3 coding DNA: TGTGCCAGCAGCTACTTCAGGGTTGTGGTAGGGGAGACCCAGTACTTC. This translates into CASSYFRVVVGETQYF.

The chain couples TRBV19 to TRBJ2-2, with D possibly being TRBD1 or TRBD2 (6 bases each). CDR1 is LNHDA and CDR2 is SQIVND in the germline V gene (reference sequence). Between the trimmed V and J ends, which lost 4 bases and 4 bases, there was a span of 16 bases. The CDR3 length is 16 residues. DNA of the CDR3: TGTGCCAGTAGTAACAGGGTTGGGACTGGCACCGGGGAGCTGTTTTTT. Residues: CASSNRVGTGTGELFF.

J is TRBJ2-7 and V is TRBV28, with unresolved D. The V end lost 8 bases, the J end lost 3 bases, and 14 bases lay between the germline ends. The germline V gene has CDR1 MDHEN and CDR2 SYDVKM. The CDR3 sequence is 13 residues long. As DNA, the CDR3 is TGTGCCAGCGCCCTTCGAGGCAGCTACGAGCAGTACTTC. Its protein is CASALRGSYEQYF.

The J gene is TRBJ2-5, the V gene TRBV5-1, with D possibly matching TRBD1 (6 bases). This CDR3 comprises 15 residues. V lost 4 bases, J lost 1 base, and 14 bases lay in between. Germline-derived CDR1 and CDR2 are SGHRS and YFSETQ. CDR3 amino acids: CASSHARTAQETQYF. CDR3 sequence (DNA): TGCGCCAGCAGCCATGCTAGGACAGCCCAAGAGACCCAGTACTTC.

The chain joins TRBV12-5 to TRBJ1-4, with 7 positions matching TRBD1. V was clipped by 0 bases and J by 7 bases; unmatched bases: 5. Germline V gene lookup returns CDR1 LGHNT and CDR2 FRNRAP. This CDR3 region has 15 residues. The CDR3 protein is CASGLVRQGGEKLFF. The CDR3 region has the DNA TGTGCTAGTGGTTTGGTACGCCAGGGGGGTGAAAAACTGTTTTTT.

The chain couples TRBV9 to TRBJ2-1; D is possibly TRBD1 or TRBD2 (5 bases each). The length of the CDR3 is 15 residues. The V gene's germline CDR1 is SGDLS and CDR2 YYNGEE. V gave up 0 bases and J gave up 6 bases, with 13 bases separating them. DNA of the CDR3: TGTGCCAGCAGCGTAGACGGGGCCTGGGGCAATGAGCAGTTCTTC. This translates into CASSVDGAWGNEQFF. The complete variable domain, with remaining parts taken from reference TRBV9 and TRBJ2-1, reads DSGVTQTPKHLITATGQRVTLRCSPRSGDLSVYWYQQSLDQGLQFLIQYYNGEERAKGNILERFSAQQFPDLHSELNLSSLELGDSALYFCASSVDGAWGNEQFFGPGTRLTVL.

The chain has TRBV29-1 and TRBJ1-1; D not resolved. Trimming cost V 5 bases and J 0 bases, with 10 bases left between them. CDR1 and CDR2 (germline): SQVTM, ANQGSEA. CDR3 length: 13 amino acids. The CDR3 DNA reads as TGCAGCGTTTATGCCGGGTTGAACACTGAAGCTTTCTTT. Translating gives CSVYAGLNTEAFF.

V is TRBV18 and J is TRBJ1-3, with D possibly TRBD1 on 6 matching bases. V lost 4 bases, J lost 1 base, and 14 bases lay in between. This CDR3 comprises 16 residues. Germline CDR1 is KGHSH and CDR2 is LQKENI. The DNA of the CDR3 is TGTGCCAGCTCACTACTACAGGGAGCTTCTGGAAACACCATATATTTT. Translating it yields CASSLLQGASGNTIYF.

The chain is built from TRBV9 and TRBJ2-3; 9 bases are a match to TRBD2. Germline CDR1 reads SGDLS; CDR2 reads YYNGEE. V dropped 0 bases and J dropped 5; count of bases not matched to a gene: 10. The CDR3 has 17 amino acids. This chain's CDR3 is CASSVVSSGVIGDTQYF. Here the CDR3 DNA reads TGTGCCAGCAGCGTAGTGTCTAGCGGGGTAATTGGAGATACGCAGTATTTT. Complete variable domain (other parts from reference TRBV9 and TRBJ2-3): DSGVTQTPKHLITATGQRVTLRCSPRSGDLSVYWYQQSLDQGLQFLIQYYNGEERAKGNILERFSAQQFPDLHSELNLSSLELGDSALYFCASSVVSSGVIGDTQYFGPGTRLTVL.

This chain uses TRBV5-4 with TRBJ1-6, with 10 positions matching TRBD1. Germline V gives CDR1 SGHNT, CDR2 YYREEE (reference sequence). The CDR3 covers 15 residues. V lost 4 bases to trimming and J lost 6 bases; unmatched junction nucleotides: 4. This chain's CDR3 is CASSQRTGGNSPLHF. DNA of the CDR3: TGTGCCAGCAGCCAACGGACAGGGGGTAATTCACCCCTCCACTTT.